What follows are 18 T cell receptor beta chains derived from one specimen sequenced in a study of blood T cell repertoires in COVID-19. This table comes from immunoSEQ multiplex PCR, and its TCRdb copy is limited to in-frame clones, with some not included. The sample includes roughly 200,000 clones, about 85% of them seen just once. The sample comprised peripheral blood. All receptors come from a woman younger than 30 who had recovered from COVID-19.

CDR3 loop: CASSYTGTNQPQHF. As DNA, the CDR3 is TGTGCCAGCAGTTACACAGGGACGAATCAGCCCCAGCATTTT. This chain connects TRBV6-2 or TRBV6-3 to TRBJ1-5, with D possibly TRBD1 on 6 matching bases. Germline V gene lookup returns CDR1 MNHEY and CDR2 SVGEGT. Trimming took 2 bases from V and 4 from J, leaving 9 bases between them. This CDR3 is built from 14 residues.

The genes are TRBV4-2 and TRBJ1-4; 8 nucleotides match TRBD1. The CDR3 length is 16 residues. Trimming took 4 bases from V and 4 from J; bases not matched to a gene: 8. Germline CDR1 and CDR2: LGHNA and YNFKEQ. DNA for the CDR3: TGTGCCAGCAGCCGAGACCCCGGACAGGGTAATGAAAAACTGTTTTTT. The encoded protein is CASSRDPGQGNEKLFF.

The chain has TRBV5-1 and TRBJ2-3, with D unclear. The CDR3 covers 13 residues. The germline gives CDR1 SGHRS, CDR2 YFSETQ. The V end lost 5 bases, the J end lost 2 bases, and 9 bases lay between the germline ends. In DNA, the CDR3 is TGCGCCAGCAGTAAGCCTTCCACAGATACGCAGTATTTT. Translating gives CASSKPSTDTQYF.

This clone was counted once. The CDR3 nucleotides read TGTGCCAGCAGCCCCTCGCTGGGGAGGGGCTACACCTTC. Translated: CASSPSLGRGYTF. V usage is TRBV11-2 and J usage is TRBJ1-2; D call uncertain. The germline CDR1 and CDR2 sequences are SGHAT and FQNNGV. The V gene lost 5 bases and the J gene lost 8 bases, with 15 bases spanning the gap. This CDR3 is built from 13 residues.

This clone was seen a handful of times. The rearrangement links TRBV30 to TRBJ2-1, with a possible D match to TRBD2 (5 bases). CDR3 length equals 12 residues. Germline V gene data show CDR1 as GTSNPN and CDR2 as SVGIG (reference sequence). The V and J ends lost 1 base and 7 bases respectively, with 8 bases between them. CDR3 region: CAWSGGLNEQFF. DNA for the CDR3: TGTGCCTGGAGTGGAGGGTTGAATGAGCAGTTCTTC.

The rearrangement joins TRBV4-3 to TRBJ2-5; D gene ambiguous. Germline V gene data show CDR1 as LGHNA and CDR2 as YSLEER. The CDR3 totals 15 residues. Trimming pared 0 bases from V and 5 bases from J, leaving 13 bases between. CDR3 in DNA: TGCGCCAGCAGCCAAGATTCTGGCTCTTTGGAGACCCAGTACTTC. As protein: CASSQDSGSLETQYF.

CDR3 nucleotides: TGCGCCAGCAGCCCCCATGTGGGCGGGAGGGCCTCCATGCGCGGTAACACCGGGGAGCTGTTTTTT. Protein product: CASSPHVGGRASMRGNTGELFF. This chain links TRBV5-1 with TRBJ2-2; TRBD2 aligns across 9 bases. This CDR3 has 22 residues. The V and J ends lost 4 bases and 2 bases, in that order; junction bases with no gene match: 24. Germline lookup yields CDR1 SGHRS and CDR2 YFSETQ.

This clone was observed a single time. V and J are TRBV19 and TRBJ1-1; 9 positions match TRBD1. V was pared by 5 bases and J by 3 bases, with 13 bases of the junction left unmatched. Germline V gives CDR1 LNHDA, CDR2 SQIVND (reference sequence). This CDR3 spans 17 amino acids. This chain's CDR3 is CASSPPRQGDWYTEAFF. CDR3 coding DNA: TGTGCCAGTAGTCCACCAAGACAGGGGGATTGGTACACTGAAGCTTTCTTT.

The CDR3 nucleotides read TGTGCCAGCAGGGAGGTTAAACTGTTTTTT. Translation gives CASREVKLFF. The V gene is TRBV6-5, the J gene TRBJ1-4; D gene ambiguous. The V end was cut by 6 bases, the J end by 11 bases, with 7 bases between. The CDR3 extends over 10 amino acids. Per the germline V gene, CDR1 is MNHEY and CDR2 is SVGAGI.

This chain links TRBV5-4 with TRBJ2-5; D is possibly TRBD1 (6 bases). V lost 9 bases and J lost 5, with 14 bases in between. CDR1 and CDR2 (germline): SGHNT, YYREEE (reference sequence). The CDR3 sequence is 12 residues long. The CDR3 nucleotides read TGTGCCACGACACAGGGAAGTGAGACCCAGTACTTC. It codes for CATTQGSETQYF.

The chain links TRBV27 to TRBJ2-1; no clear D gene. V lost 5 bases, J lost 3 bases, and 11 bases lay in between. Germline values: CDR1 MNHEY, CDR2 SMNVEV (reference sequence). The CDR3 is 14 amino acids. The CDR3 loop reads CASSQRNSYNEQFF. CDR3 bases: TGTGCCAGCAGTCAACGTAACAGCTACAATGAGCAGTTCTTC.

The genes are TRBV6-5 and TRBJ2-1; D ambiguous. Germline assignment: CDR1 MNHEY and CDR2 SVGAGI. V was trimmed by 6 bases and J by 0 bases, leaving 6 bases between them. The CDR3 consists of 13 residues. The CDR3 sequence: CASRTYSYNEQFF. In DNA, the CDR3 is TGTGCCAGCAGGACATACTCCTACAATGAGCAGTTCTTC.

The chain carries TRBV19 and TRBJ1-6; D is ambiguous. With 3 bases removed from V and 0 bases from J, the gap between germline ends came to 6 bases. Looked up from germline, CDR1 is LNHDA and CDR2 is SQIVND (reference sequence). There are 15 residues in the CDR3. CDR3 sequence: CASSMGVSYNSPLHF. CDR3 bases: TGTGCCAGTAGTATGGGAGTCTCCTATAATTCACCCCTCCACTTT. Full variable domain (remainder filled in from reference TRBV19 and TRBJ1-6): DGGITQSPKYLFRKEGQNVTLSCEQNLNHDAMYWYRQDPGQGLRLIYYSQIVNDFQKGDIAEGYSVSREKKESFPLTVTSAQKNPTAFYLCASSMGVSYNSPLHFGNGTRLTVT.

The chain is built from TRBV18 and TRBJ1-1; 9 positions match TRBD1. CDR1 and CDR2 from the germline V gene are KGHSH and LQKENI. V lost 1 base, J lost 1 base, and 10 bases stayed unmatched. The CDR3 runs to 18 residues. The CDR3, as DNA: TGTGCCAGCTCACCACTGCTCACGGGACAGGGCGAGAACACTGAAGCTTTCTTT. Encoded protein: CASSPLLTGQGENTEAFF. Full variable domain (rest looked up from reference TRBV18 and TRBJ1-1): NAGVMQNPRHLVRRRGQEARLRCSPMKGHSHVYWYRQLPEEGLKFMVYLQKENIIDESGMPKERFSAEFPKEGPSILRIQQVVRGDSAAYFCASSPLLTGQGENTEAFFGQGTRLTVV.

This clone was seen more than once but under ten times. CDR3 coding DNA: TGTGCCATCAGTGATCATGGGCGTTATAGCAATCAGCCCCAGCATTTT. Translated: CAISDHGRYSNQPQHF. The rearrangement links TRBV10-3 to TRBJ1-5; no reliable D call. The germline gives CDR1 ENHRY, CDR2 SYGVKD. This CDR3 is built from 16 residues. Trimming took 3 bases from V and 0 from J, leaving 12 bases between them.

The V and J genes are TRBV27 and TRBJ2-7; the D gene is possibly TRBD2 (6 bases). The CDR3 is 17 amino acids. V dropped 4 bases and J dropped 0 bases, with 19 bases sitting between them. Germline V CDR1 and CDR2: MNHEY, SMNVEV (reference sequence). The CDR3 is CASSSILLGGDSYEQYF. DNA of the CDR3: TGTGCCAGCAGTTCCATTTTACTCGGGGGAGACTCCTACGAGCAGTACTTC.

This chain uses TRBV27 with TRBJ2-3, with D perhaps TRBD1 (6 bases). This CDR3 is built from 14 residues. V shed 6 bases and J shed 0 bases, with 10 bases lying between them. Germline V lookup: CDR1 MNHEY, CDR2 SMNVEV (reference sequence). CDR3 nucleotides: TGTGCCAGCAGCCCGACAGGTAGCACAGATACGCAGTATTTT. This sequence encodes CASSPTGSTDTQYF.

V and J are TRBV7-6 and TRBJ2-1, with D possibly matching TRBD2 (5 bases). Trimming cost V 5 bases and J 4 bases, with 27 bases left between them. Looked up from germline, CDR1 is SGHVS and CDR2 is FNYEAQ. This CDR3 comprises 19 residues. The CDR3 coding sequence is TGTGCCAGCAGCACTCCTCGGTCCGGAGGCCTTCACGAGTACAATGAGCAGTTCTTC. This encodes CASSTPRSGGLHEYNEQFF. Supplemented by reference TRBV7-6 and TRBJ2-1, the full variable domain reads GAGVSQSPRYKVTKRGQDVALRCDPISGHVSLYWYRQALGQGPEFLTYFNYEAQQDKSGLPNDRFSAERPEGSISTLTIQRTEQRDSAMYRCASSTPRSGGLHEYNEQFFGPGTRLTVL.